The present entry profiles one T cell receptor beta chain with its context. This sequence may be a read error, since a much larger clone differs from it by one base. This sample was taken from a study of blood T cells in healthy people across ages. The CDR3 runs to 12 residues. Germline V gives CDR1 SEHNR, CDR2 FQNEAQ (reference sequence). V shed 11 bases and J shed 7 bases, with 18 bases lying between them. A second PCR of about 6 to 11 cycles used a sample-barcoded 5' primer and a J-beta primer mix. TCRdb reprocessed the 5' RACE reads with MiXCR, giving one entry per CDR3 protein. In the table there are about 1,500,000 distinct CDR3 sequences, around two fifths of which are singletons.

The chain is built from TRBV7-9 and TRBJ2-7; the D call may be TRBD1 or TRBD2 (5 bases each). Source material: blood. The receptor comes from a woman younger than 30 in good health. CDR3 loop: CARGDEGNEQYF. CDR3 in DNA: TGTGCCCGAGGGGACGAGGGGAATGAGCAGTACTTC.